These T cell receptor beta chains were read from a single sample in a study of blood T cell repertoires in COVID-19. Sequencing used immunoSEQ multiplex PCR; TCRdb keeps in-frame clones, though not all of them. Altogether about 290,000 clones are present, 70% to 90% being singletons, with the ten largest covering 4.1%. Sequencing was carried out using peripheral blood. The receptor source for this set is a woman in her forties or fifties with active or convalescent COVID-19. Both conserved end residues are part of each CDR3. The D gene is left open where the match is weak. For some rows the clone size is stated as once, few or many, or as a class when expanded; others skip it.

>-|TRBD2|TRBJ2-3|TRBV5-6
TGTGCCAGCAGCTTCCTACCATTGGCGGGAGGAGCCGATACGCAGTATTTT
CASSFLPLAGGADTQYF
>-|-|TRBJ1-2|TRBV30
TGTGCCTGGAGTGCGACCAGCCACGGGTCTGGCTACACCTTC
CAWSATSHGSGYTF
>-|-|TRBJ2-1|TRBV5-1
TGCGCCAGCAGCTTGACAGGGAGCTCCTACAATGAGCAGTTCTTC
CASSLTGSSYNEQFF
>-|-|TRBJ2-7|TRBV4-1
TGCGCCAGCAGCCAAACCGGGACTGTCGACTACGAGCAGTACTTC
CASSQTGTVDYEQYF
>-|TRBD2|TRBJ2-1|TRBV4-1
TGCGCCAGCAGCCAAGTCTCCAGACTAGCGGCAAGCTCCTACAATGAGCAGTTCTTC
CASSQVSRLAASSYNEQFF
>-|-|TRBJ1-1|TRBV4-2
TGTGCCAGCAGCCAAGACGGCAGGGATACTGAAGCTTTCTTT
CASSQDGRDTEAFF
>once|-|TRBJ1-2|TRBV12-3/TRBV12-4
TGTGCCAGCAGTTTAGCGGAGGGTTATGGCTACACCTTC
CASSLAEGYGYTF
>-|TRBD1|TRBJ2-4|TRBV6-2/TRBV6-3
TGTGCCAGCAGTCCGGCTTGGACAGGGAATGGGGCCAAAAACATTCAGTACTTC
CASSPAWTGNGAKNIQYF
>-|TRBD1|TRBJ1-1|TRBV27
TGTGCCAGCAGTCTAGAGGACAGGTCGAGAGCTTTCTTT
CASSLEDRSRAFF
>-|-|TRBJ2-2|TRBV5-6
TGTGCCAGCAGCTTGTTTTTGGGGGGTAACACCGGGGAGCTGTTTTTT
CASSLFLGGNTGELFF
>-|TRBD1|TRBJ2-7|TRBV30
TGTGCCTGGAGTCCGATCGACAGGGTTTTCAACGAGCAGTACTTC
CAWSPIDRVFNEQYF
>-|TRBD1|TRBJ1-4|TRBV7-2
TGTGCCAGCAGCCGCGACAGGGGTCTAAATGAAAAACTGTTTTTT
CASSRDRGLNEKLFF
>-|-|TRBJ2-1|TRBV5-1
TGCGCCAGCTCTATAGCGGGACAGAGCAATGAGCAGTTCTTC
CASSIAGQSNEQFF
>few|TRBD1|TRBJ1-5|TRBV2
TGTGCCAGCAGTCGACAGGGGGTAACTCAGCCCCAGCATTTT
CASSRQGVTQPQHF
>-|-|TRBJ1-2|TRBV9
TGTGCCAGCAGCGTAATGGAGGGCTATGGCTACACCTTC
CASSVMEGYGYTF
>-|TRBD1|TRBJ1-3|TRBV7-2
TGTGCCAGCAGCTTGGGTCGGACAGGGGGAAACACCATATATTTT
CASSLGRTGGNTIYF
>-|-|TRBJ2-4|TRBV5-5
TGTGCCAGCAGCTTGGGACTACAAAACATTCAGTACTTC
CASSLGLQNIQYF
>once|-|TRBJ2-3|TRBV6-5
TGTGCCAGCAATCTCAAAGGAGTGTCAGATACGCAGTATTTT
CASNLKGVSDTQYF
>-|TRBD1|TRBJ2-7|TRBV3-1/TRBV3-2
TGTGCCAGCACCGACAGGGGGCTATACGAGCAGTACTTC
CASTDRGLYEQYF
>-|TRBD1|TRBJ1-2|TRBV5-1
TGCGCCAGCAGCTTGTTTGGGACAGGGAAAGGTTATGGCTACACCTTC
CASSLFGTGKGYGYTF
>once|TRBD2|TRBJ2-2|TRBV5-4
TGTGCCAGCAGCCGGGTGGCGGGAGGGGCGAACACCGGGGAGCTGTTTTTT
CASSRVAGGANTGELFF
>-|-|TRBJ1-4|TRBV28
TGTGCCAGCAGTTTATTCGGAGCGGGGGGTGAAAAACTGTTTTTT
CASSLFGAGGEKLFF
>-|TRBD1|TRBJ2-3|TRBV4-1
TGCGCCAGCAGCCAAGGACAGGGAGTTGTAGATACGCAGTATTTT
CASSQGQGVVDTQYF